A selection of T cell receptor beta chains follows, all from one sample in a study of vaccination and CD4 T cells after COVID-19. The antigens these receptors bind are not known. Using its own MiXCR run on the PCR reads, TCRdb lists one record per CDR3 protein. This sample carries about 3,300 distinct CDR3 sequences, around three quarters of them seen once, and the ten largest clones take around 26%. The specimen was CD4+ T cells from blood, cultured in vitro. All receptors come from a human donor who had recovered from COVID-19. Each CDR3 is given with its conserved first and last residue. Fields, in order: V gene, D gene, J gene, clone size, CDR3 protein, CDR3 DNA. A D gene is named only where the DNA matches it firmly. Only some rows state a clone size, as once, few, many or a class for expanded clones.

v_gene: TRBV6-1
d_gene: .
j_gene: TRBJ2-7
abundance: medium-sized
CDR3aa: CASSEGGWWGDSYEQYF
CDR3nt: TGTGCCAGCAGTGAAGGGGGTTGGTGGGGAGACTCCTACGAGCAGTACTTC

v_gene: TRBV6-1
d_gene: TRBD2
j_gene: TRBJ2-2
abundance: .
CDR3aa: CASSPGLAGGHERGGELFF
CDR3nt: TGTGCCAGCAGTCCTGGACTAGCGGGGGGCCACGAGCGCGGCGGGGAGCTGTTTTTT

v_gene: TRBV5-6
d_gene: TRBD2
j_gene: TRBJ2-3
abundance: .
CDR3aa: CASRASGGSDTQYF
CDR3nt: TGTGCCAGCAGAGCTAGCGGGGGTTCAGATACGCAGTATTTT

v_gene: TRBV20-1
d_gene: TRBD2
j_gene: TRBJ2-1
abundance: .
CDR3aa: CSARDWGRGGGNEQFF
CDR3nt: TGCAGTGCTAGAGATTGGGGCCGGGGCGGGGGCAATGAGCAGTTCTTC

v_gene: TRBV7-2
d_gene: .
j_gene: TRBJ1-2
abundance: .
CDR3aa: CASSSKAGYYGYTF
CDR3nt: TGTGCCAGCAGCTCCAAAGCGGGGTATTATGGCTACACCTTC

v_gene: TRBV7-2
d_gene: .
j_gene: TRBJ1-5
abundance: once
CDR3aa: CASSLVGAGNNQPQHF
CDR3nt: TGTGCCAGCAGCTTAGTTGGGGCAGGAAACAATCAGCCCCAGCATTTT

v_gene: TRBV6-2/TRBV6-3
d_gene: .
j_gene: TRBJ1-5
abundance: .
CDR3aa: CASSYQTQANNQPQHF
CDR3nt: TGTGCCAGCAGTTACCAGACGCAGGCTAATAATCAGCCCCAGCATTTT

v_gene: TRBV20-1
d_gene: TRBD1
j_gene: TRBJ1-4
abundance: .
CDR3aa: CSAGGRQGDEKLFF
CDR3nt: TGCAGTGCGGGAGGGCGCCAGGGGGACGAAAAACTGTTTTTT

v_gene: TRBV20-1
d_gene: .
j_gene: TRBJ1-2
abundance: .
CDR3aa: CSAPQQLYGYTF
CDR3nt: TGCAGTGCCCCTCAACAGCTCTATGGCTACACCTTC

v_gene: TRBV20-1
d_gene: TRBD1
j_gene: TRBJ1-4
abundance: .
CDR3aa: CSADGTGVKWANEKLFF
CDR3nt: TGCAGTGCTGATGGGACAGGGGTGAAGTGGGCTAATGAAAAACTGTTTTTT

v_gene: TRBV7-8
d_gene: .
j_gene: TRBJ1-2
abundance: .
CDR3aa: CASSQVAQGNGYTF
CDR3nt: TGTGCCAGCAGTCAAGTAGCACAGGGTAACGGCTACACCTTC

v_gene: TRBV6-1
d_gene: TRBD1
j_gene: TRBJ1-2
abundance: .
CDR3aa: CASISRQGAPYGYTF
CDR3nt: TGTGCCAGCATATCAAGGCAGGGGGCGCCCTATGGCTACACCTTC

v_gene: TRBV20-1
d_gene: TRBD1
j_gene: TRBJ2-7
abundance: few
CDR3aa: CSARDRTGAPYEQYF
CDR3nt: TGCAGTGCTAGAGATCGCACAGGGGCTCCCTACGAGCAGTACTTC

v_gene: TRBV6-2/TRBV6-3
d_gene: TRBD1
j_gene: TRBJ2-7
abundance: .
CDR3aa: CASSYSRTGGLNYEQYF
CDR3nt: TGTGCCAGTAGTTACTCGAGGACAGGGGGCCTGAACTACGAGCAGTACTTC

v_gene: TRBV2
d_gene: .
j_gene: TRBJ1-5
abundance: .
CDR3aa: CASSDWGGSNQPQHF
CDR3nt: TGTGCCAGCAGTGACTGGGGAGGAAGCAATCAGCCCCAGCATTTT

v_gene: TRBV6-1
d_gene: .
j_gene: TRBJ1-5
abundance: .
CDR3aa: CASRPTSPGVGVTQPQHF
CDR3nt: TGTGCCAGCAGGCCGACTTCCCCGGGGGTAGGAGTGACTCAGCCCCAGCATTTT

v_gene: TRBV7-3
d_gene: TRBD1
j_gene: TRBJ2-5
abundance: once
CDR3aa: CASSSSGTGGVTQYF
CDR3nt: TGTGCCAGCAGCTCATCCGGGACAGGGGGTGTGACCCAGTACTTC

v_gene: TRBV4-2
d_gene: TRBD2
j_gene: TRBJ2-1
abundance: .
CDR3aa: CASSKTSGGDNEQFF
CDR3nt: TGTGCCAGCAGCAAGACTAGCGGGGGGGACAATGAGCAGTTCTTC

v_gene: TRBV24-1
d_gene: .
j_gene: TRBJ2-2
abundance: .
CDR3aa: CATSDSTTTGELFF
CDR3nt: TGTGCCACCAGTGATTCGACCACAACCGGGGAGCTGTTTTTT

v_gene: TRBV27
d_gene: TRBD2
j_gene: TRBJ2-7
abundance: once
CDR3aa: CASAEIAGGSYEQYF
CDR3nt: TGTGCCAGCGCTGAAATAGCGGGAGGGTCCTACGAGCAGTACTTT

v_gene: TRBV6-1
d_gene: .
j_gene: TRBJ2-2
abundance: .
CDR3aa: CASGQGSNTGELFF
CDR3nt: TGTGCCAGTGGGCAGGGCTCGAACACCGGGGAGCTGTTTTTT

v_gene: TRBV7-6
d_gene: .
j_gene: TRBJ2-2
abundance: .
CDR3aa: CASSPQVLGITGELFF
CDR3nt: TGTGCCAGCAGCCCCCAGGTTCTAGGGATCACCGGGGAGCTGTTTTTT

v_gene: TRBV19
d_gene: .
j_gene: TRBJ2-3
abundance: .
CDR3aa: CASSISSRGHPDTQYF
CDR3nt: TGTGCCAGTAGTATAAGTAGCAGGGGACATCCAGATACGCAGTATTTT

v_gene: TRBV20-1
d_gene: .
j_gene: TRBJ2-2
abundance: .
CDR3aa: CSARKGASIVAGELFF
CDR3nt: TGCAGTGCTAGGAAAGGGGCAAGCATCGTCGCCGGGGAGCTGTTTTTT

v_gene: TRBV6-1
d_gene: .
j_gene: TRBJ1-2
abundance: .
CDR3aa: CASSPLRNYGYTF
CDR3nt: TGTGCCAGCAGCCCCCTGAGGAACTATGGCTACACCTTC

v_gene: TRBV14
d_gene: TRBD1
j_gene: TRBJ1-2
abundance: .
CDR3aa: CASSSRQGEGYTF
CDR3nt: TGTGCCAGCAGCTCGCGACAGGGGGAGGGCTACACCTTC

v_gene: TRBV18
d_gene: .
j_gene: TRBJ1-2
abundance: .
CDR3aa: CASSPIRFETRLYGYTF
CDR3nt: TGTGCCAGCTCACCAATAAGGTTTGAAACCAGACTATATGGCTACACCTTC

v_gene: TRBV20-1
d_gene: .
j_gene: TRBJ1-5
abundance: .
CDR3aa: CSVRVGLSYSNQPQHF
CDR3nt: TGCAGTGTTAGGGTGGGATTGTCGTATAGCAATCAGCCCCAGCATTTT

v_gene: TRBV6-2/TRBV6-3
d_gene: TRBD1
j_gene: TRBJ1-5
abundance: .
CDR3aa: CASSPTGEGQPQHF
CDR3nt: TGTGCCAGCAGTCCCACAGGGGAAGGTCAGCCCCAGCATTTT

v_gene: TRBV7-2
d_gene: TRBD2
j_gene: TRBJ2-7
abundance: .
CDR3aa: CASSLGMTSGRPYEQYF
CDR3nt: TGTGCCAGCAGCTTAGGAATGACTAGCGGGCGTCCGTACGAGCAGTACTTC

v_gene: TRBV7-2
d_gene: TRBD1
j_gene: TRBJ2-7
abundance: .
CDR3aa: CASSLATPGQLVYEQYF
CDR3nt: TGTGCCAGCAGCTTAGCAACCCCGGGACAGCTCGTCTACGAGCAGTACTTC

v_gene: TRBV7-2
d_gene: .
j_gene: TRBJ1-2
abundance: .
CDR3aa: CASRATVLGGYTF
CDR3nt: TGTGCCAGCAGGGCTACAGTCCTGGGAGGCTACACCTTC

v_gene: TRBV7-9
d_gene: .
j_gene: TRBJ1-2
abundance: .
CDR3aa: CASSRALPNYGYTF
CDR3nt: TGTGCCAGCAGCCGGGCCCTACCTAACTATGGCTACACCTTC

v_gene: TRBV2
d_gene: .
j_gene: TRBJ2-7
abundance: .
CDR3aa: CASSELVSGPYEQYF
CDR3nt: TGTGCCAGCAGTGAGCTAGTGTCAGGGCCGTACGAGCAGTACTTC

v_gene: TRBV14
d_gene: TRBD1
j_gene: TRBJ1-2
abundance: large
CDR3aa: CASSQRQGGLDGYTF
CDR3nt: TGTGCCAGCAGCCAAAGGCAGGGGGGATTGGACGGCTACACCTTC

v_gene: TRBV5-1
d_gene: TRBD1
j_gene: TRBJ1-2
abundance: .
CDR3aa: CASSAGTAYGYTF
CDR3nt: TGCGCCAGCAGCGCAGGGACAGCCTATGGCTACACCTTC

v_gene: TRBV10-3
d_gene: TRBD1
j_gene: TRBJ1-4
abundance: .
CDR3aa: CASRKPGTGNEKLFF
CDR3nt: TGTGCCAGCCGGAAGCCTGGGACAGGAAATGAAAAACTGTTTTTT

v_gene: TRBV28
d_gene: .
j_gene: TRBJ1-1
abundance: .
CDR3aa: CASSLVGASEAFF
CDR3nt: TGTGCCAGCAGTTTAGTGGGGGCCTCTGAAGCTTTCTTT

v_gene: TRBV12-3/TRBV12-4
d_gene: .
j_gene: TRBJ1-1
abundance: large
CDR3aa: CASSFSGSLNTEAFF
CDR3nt: TGTGCCAGCAGTTTCTCTGGTTCCTTGAACACTGAAGCTTTCTTT

v_gene: TRBV7-9
d_gene: TRBD1
j_gene: TRBJ1-2
abundance: once
CDR3aa: CASSPPWAGGFEGYTF
CDR3nt: TGTGCCAGCAGCCCCCCGTGGGCAGGGGGCTTTGAAGGCTACACCTTC

v_gene: TRBV20-1
d_gene: .
j_gene: TRBJ1-5
abundance: .
CDR3aa: CSARGQPQHF
CDR3nt: TGCAGTGCTAGAGGTCAGCCCCAGCATTTT

v_gene: TRBV6-5
d_gene: .
j_gene: TRBJ2-7
abundance: .
CDR3aa: CASSYDSKPYEQYF
CDR3nt: TGTGCCAGCAGTTACGATAGTAAACCCTACGAGCAGTACTTC

v_gene: TRBV5-1
d_gene: TRBD2
j_gene: TRBJ2-3
abundance: .
CDR3aa: CASSLGGASGASTSTDTQYF
CDR3nt: TGCGCCAGCAGCTTGGGGGGAGCTAGCGGGGCTTCAACAAGTACAGATACGCAGTATTTT

v_gene: TRBV20-1
d_gene: .
j_gene: TRBJ1-2
abundance: .
CDR3aa: CSARDQKRGDGYTF
CDR3nt: TGCAGTGCTAGAGATCAGAAGCGCGGCGATGGCTACACCTTC

v_gene: TRBV7-3
d_gene: TRBD2
j_gene: TRBJ2-2
abundance: .
CDR3aa: CASSGGGAQGELFF
CDR3nt: TGTGCCAGCAGCGGCGGGGGGGCCCAGGGGGAGCTGTTTTTT

v_gene: TRBV7-8
d_gene: .
j_gene: TRBJ1-5
abundance: .
CDR3aa: CASSLGRQALGSNQPQHF
CDR3nt: TGTGCCAGCAGCTTAGGCAGACAGGCCTTGGGGAGCAATCAGCCCCAGCATTTT

v_gene: TRBV14
d_gene: .
j_gene: TRBJ1-5
abundance: .
CDR3aa: CASSQSGVNQPQHF
CDR3nt: TGTGCCAGCAGCCAATCAGGGGTCAATCAGCCCCAGCATTTT

v_gene: TRBV10-3
d_gene: TRBD2
j_gene: TRBJ2-1
abundance: .
CDR3aa: CAISLSQGLAGESRTGLSEQFF
CDR3nt: TGTGCCATCAGTTTAAGCCAGGGGCTAGCGGGGGAATCAAGGACAGGGCTTAGTGAGCAGTTCTTC

v_gene: TRBV20-1
d_gene: .
j_gene: TRBJ1-1
abundance: .
CDR3aa: CSARLRLLGFTGRNTEAFF
CDR3nt: TGCAGTGCTAGATTACGACTATTGGGGTTTACAGGTCGGAACACTGAAGCTTTCTTT

v_gene: TRBV6-1
d_gene: .
j_gene: TRBJ1-5
abundance: once
CDR3aa: CASGDRPQHF
CDR3nt: TGTGCCAGCGGGGATCGGCCCCAGCATTTT

v_gene: TRBV10-3
d_gene: TRBD2
j_gene: TRBJ2-1
abundance: .
CDR3aa: CAISESRGGDEQFF
CDR3nt: TGTGCCATCAGTGAGTCTCGCGGGGGGGATGAGCAGTTCTTC

v_gene: TRBV27
d_gene: TRBD1
j_gene: TRBJ1-4
abundance: .
CDR3aa: CASRRRQGNEKLFF
CDR3nt: TGTGCCAGCCGCCGGCGACAGGGTAATGAAAAACTGTTTTTT

v_gene: TRBV6-1
d_gene: .
j_gene: TRBJ1-5
abundance: .
CDR3aa: CATVPAGGNQPQHF
CDR3nt: TGTGCCACCGTCCCGGCCGGGGGCAATCAGCCCCAGCATTTT

v_gene: TRBV6-1
d_gene: .
j_gene: TRBJ2-7
abundance: large
CDR3aa: CASSGRGGLTYEQYF
CDR3nt: TGTGCCAGCAGTGGACGGGGTGGGTTGACCTACGAGCAGTACTTC

v_gene: TRBV30
d_gene: .
j_gene: TRBJ1-2
abundance: .
CDR3aa: CAWSRWGNYGYTF
CDR3nt: TGTGCCTGGAGTCGGTGGGGAAACTATGGCTACACCTTC

v_gene: TRBV11-2
d_gene: TRBD1
j_gene: TRBJ2-2
abundance: few
CDR3aa: CASSLDRGTGYYTGELFF
CDR3nt: TGTGCCAGCAGCTTAGATAGGGGGACAGGGTATTACACCGGGGAGCTGTTTTTT